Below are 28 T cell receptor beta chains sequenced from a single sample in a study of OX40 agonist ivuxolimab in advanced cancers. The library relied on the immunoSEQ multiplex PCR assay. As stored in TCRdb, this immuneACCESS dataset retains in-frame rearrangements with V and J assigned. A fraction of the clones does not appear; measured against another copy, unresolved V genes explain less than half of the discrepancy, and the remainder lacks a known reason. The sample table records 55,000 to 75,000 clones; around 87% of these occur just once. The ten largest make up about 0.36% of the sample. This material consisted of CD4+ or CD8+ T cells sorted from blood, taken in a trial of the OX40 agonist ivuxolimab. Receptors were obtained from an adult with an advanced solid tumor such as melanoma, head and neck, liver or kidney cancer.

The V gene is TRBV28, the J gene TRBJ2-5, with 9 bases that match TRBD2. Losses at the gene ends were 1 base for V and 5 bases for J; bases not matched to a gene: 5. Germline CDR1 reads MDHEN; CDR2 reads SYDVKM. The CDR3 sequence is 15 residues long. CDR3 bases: TGTGCCAGCAGTTTATTTGCGGGAGGGGAGGAGACCCAGTACTTC. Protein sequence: CASSLFAGGEETQYF.

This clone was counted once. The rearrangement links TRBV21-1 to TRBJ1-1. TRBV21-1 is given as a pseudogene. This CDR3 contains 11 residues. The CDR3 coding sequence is TGTGCCAGCTATCGGGCGGCTGAAGCTTTCTTT. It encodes CASYRAAEAFF.

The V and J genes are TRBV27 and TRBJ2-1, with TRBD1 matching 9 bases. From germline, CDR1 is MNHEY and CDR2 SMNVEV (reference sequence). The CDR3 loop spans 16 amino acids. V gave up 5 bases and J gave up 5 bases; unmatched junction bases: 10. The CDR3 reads CASSLDAGTGHNEQFF. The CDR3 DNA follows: TGTGCCAGCAGTCTAGACGCAGGGACAGGGCACAATGAGCAGTTCTTC.

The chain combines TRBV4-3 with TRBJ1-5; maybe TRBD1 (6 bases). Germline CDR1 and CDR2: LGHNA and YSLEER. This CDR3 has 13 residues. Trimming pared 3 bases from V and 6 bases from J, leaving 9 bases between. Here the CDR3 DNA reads TGCGCCAGCAGCCAGAACAGGGTTCAGCCCCAGCATTTT. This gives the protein CASSQNRVQPQHF.

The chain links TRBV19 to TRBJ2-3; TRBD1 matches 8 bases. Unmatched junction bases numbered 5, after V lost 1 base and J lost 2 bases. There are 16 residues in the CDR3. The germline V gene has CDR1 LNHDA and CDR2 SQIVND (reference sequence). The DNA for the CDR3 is TGTGCCAGTAGTATAGTGTCACAGGGGGACACAGATACGCAGTATTTT. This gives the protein CASSIVSQGDTDTQYF. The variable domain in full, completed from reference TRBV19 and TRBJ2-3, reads DGGITQSPKYLFRKEGQNVTLSCEQNLNHDAMYWYRQDPGQGLRLIYYSQIVNDFQKGDIAEGYSVSREKKESFPLTVTSAQKNPTAFYLCASSIVSQGDTDTQYFGPGTRLTVL.

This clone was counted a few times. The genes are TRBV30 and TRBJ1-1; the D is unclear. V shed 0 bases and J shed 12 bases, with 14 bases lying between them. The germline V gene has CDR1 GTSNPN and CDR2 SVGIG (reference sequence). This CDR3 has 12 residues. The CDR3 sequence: CAWSVNSLRSFF. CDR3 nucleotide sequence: TGTGCCTGGAGTGTAAACAGCTTGAGGTCTTTCTTT.

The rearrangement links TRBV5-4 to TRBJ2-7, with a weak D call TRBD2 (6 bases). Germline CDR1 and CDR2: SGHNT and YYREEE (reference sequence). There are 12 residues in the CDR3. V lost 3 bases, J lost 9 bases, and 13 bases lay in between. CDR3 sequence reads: CASSSLQGGQYF. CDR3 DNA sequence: TGTGCCAGCAGCTCCCTCCAGGGAGGGCAGTACTTC.

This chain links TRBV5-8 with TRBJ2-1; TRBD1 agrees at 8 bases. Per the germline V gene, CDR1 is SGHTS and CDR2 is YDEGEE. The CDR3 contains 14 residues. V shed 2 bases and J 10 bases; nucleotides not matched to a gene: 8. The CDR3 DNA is TGTGCCAGCAGCTTCCTGACAGGGGTGTCGGAGCAGTTCTTC. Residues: CASSFLTGVSEQFF. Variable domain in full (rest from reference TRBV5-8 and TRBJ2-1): EAGVTQSPTHLIKTRGQQATLRCSPISGHTSVYWYQQALGLGLQFLLWYDEGEERNRGNFPPRFSGRQFPNYSSELNVNALELEDSALYLCASSFLTGVSEQFFGPGTRLTVL.

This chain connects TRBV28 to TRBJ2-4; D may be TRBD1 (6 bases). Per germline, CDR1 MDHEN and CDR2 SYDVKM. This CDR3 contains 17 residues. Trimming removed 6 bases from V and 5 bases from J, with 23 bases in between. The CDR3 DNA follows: TGTGCCAGCAGCCCCACTACAGGGATTCGTAGGGAAAACATTCAGTACTTC. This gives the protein CASSPTTGIRRENIQYF.

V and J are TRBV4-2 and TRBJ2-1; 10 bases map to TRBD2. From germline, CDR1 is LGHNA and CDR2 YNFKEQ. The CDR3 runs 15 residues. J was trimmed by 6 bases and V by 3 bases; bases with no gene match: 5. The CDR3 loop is CASSHGTSESNEQFF. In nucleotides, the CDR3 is TGTGCCAGCAGCCATGGGACTAGCGAAAGCAATGAGCAGTTCTTC.

CDR3: CASSPRGGKETQYF. For the CDR3, the DNA is TGTGCCAGCTCACCAAGAGGAGGAAAAGAGACCCAGTACTTC. V gene TRBV18 combines with J gene TRBJ2-5; weak D call: TRBD2 (5 bases). V was shortened by 2 bases and J by 3 bases, with 10 bases between the two germline ends. In germline, CDR1 is KGHSH, CDR2 LQKENI. The length of the CDR3 is 14 residues.

CDR3 DNA sequence: TGTGCCAGCAGCTTCCAACAGGGGGTGGTAGAGACCCAGTACTTC. It encodes CASSFQQGVVETQYF. The chain employs TRBV5-4 and TRBJ2-5, with TRBD1 identical over 8 bases. The CDR3 sequence is 15 residues long. Trimming cost V 2 bases and J 4 bases; bases outside gene matches: 7. Germline lookup yields CDR1 SGHNT and CDR2 YYREEE (reference sequence).

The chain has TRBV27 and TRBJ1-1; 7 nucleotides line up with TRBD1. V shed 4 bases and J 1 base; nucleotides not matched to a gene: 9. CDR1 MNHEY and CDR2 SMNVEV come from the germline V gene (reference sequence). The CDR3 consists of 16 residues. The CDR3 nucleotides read TGTGCCAGCAGTTCTAAGGCAGGGGGAGGGAACACTGAAGCTTTCTTT. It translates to CASSSKAGGGNTEAFF.

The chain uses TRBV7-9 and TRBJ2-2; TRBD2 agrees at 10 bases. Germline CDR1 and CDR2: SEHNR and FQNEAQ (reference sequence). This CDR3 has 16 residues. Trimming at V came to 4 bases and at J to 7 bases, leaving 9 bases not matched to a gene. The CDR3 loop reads CASSSLAGEQDGELFF. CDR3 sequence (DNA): TGTGCCAGCAGCTCCCTAGCGGGAGAACAGGACGGGGAGCTGTTTTTT.

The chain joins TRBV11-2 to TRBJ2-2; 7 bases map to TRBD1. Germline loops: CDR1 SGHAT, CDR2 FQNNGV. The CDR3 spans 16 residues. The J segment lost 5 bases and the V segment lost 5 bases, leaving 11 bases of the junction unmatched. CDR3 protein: CASSLRGGWYTGELFF. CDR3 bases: TGTGCCAGCAGCCTTAGAGGGGGCTGGTATACCGGGGAGCTGTTTTTT.

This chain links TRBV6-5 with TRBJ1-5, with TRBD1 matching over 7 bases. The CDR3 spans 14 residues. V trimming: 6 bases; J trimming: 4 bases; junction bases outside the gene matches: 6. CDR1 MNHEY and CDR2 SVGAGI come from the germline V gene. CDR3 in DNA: TGTGCCAGCAGACCACAGGGGCGGAATCAGCCCCAGCATTTT. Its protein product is CASRPQGRNQPQHF.

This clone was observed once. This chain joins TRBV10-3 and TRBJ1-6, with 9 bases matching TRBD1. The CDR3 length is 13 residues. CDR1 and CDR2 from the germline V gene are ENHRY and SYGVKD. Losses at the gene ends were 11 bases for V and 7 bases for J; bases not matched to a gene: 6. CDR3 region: CAGGQGQNSPLHF. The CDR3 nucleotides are TGTGCCGGGGGACAGGGTCAAAATTCACCCCTCCACTTT.

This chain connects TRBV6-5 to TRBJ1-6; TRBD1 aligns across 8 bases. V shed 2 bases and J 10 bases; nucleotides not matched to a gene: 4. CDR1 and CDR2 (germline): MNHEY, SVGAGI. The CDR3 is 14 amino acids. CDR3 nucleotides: TGTGCCAGCAGTTACCAGGACAGGGACTCACCCCTCCACTTT. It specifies CASSYQDRDSPLHF.

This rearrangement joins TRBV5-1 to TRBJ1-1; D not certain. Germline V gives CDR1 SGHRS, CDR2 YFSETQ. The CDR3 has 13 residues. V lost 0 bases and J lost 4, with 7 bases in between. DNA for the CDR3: TGCGCCAGCAGCTTGGCCGATGGCACTGAAGCTTTCTTT. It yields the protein CASSLADGTEAFF.

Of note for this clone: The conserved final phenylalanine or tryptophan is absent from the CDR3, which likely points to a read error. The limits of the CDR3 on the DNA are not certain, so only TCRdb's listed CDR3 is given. The chain's CDR3 is CASSYVSFFGQVL. The genes are TRBV6-6 and TRBJ1-1; TRBD1 is taken as the D call from the table, unchecked against the DNA. The CDR3 spans 13 residues, counting both ends. Germline V gene sequence: CDR1 MNHNY, CDR2 SVGAGI (reference sequence).

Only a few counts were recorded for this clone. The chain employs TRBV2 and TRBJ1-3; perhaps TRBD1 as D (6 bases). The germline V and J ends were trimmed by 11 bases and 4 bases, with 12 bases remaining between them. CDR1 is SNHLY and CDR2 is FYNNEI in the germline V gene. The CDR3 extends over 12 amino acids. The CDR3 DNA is TGTGCCTCCAGGGGTTCCGGAAACACCATATATTTT. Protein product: CASRGSGNTIYF.

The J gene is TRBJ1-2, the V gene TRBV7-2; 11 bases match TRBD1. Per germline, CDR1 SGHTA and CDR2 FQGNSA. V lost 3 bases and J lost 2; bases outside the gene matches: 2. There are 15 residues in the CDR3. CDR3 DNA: TGTGCCAGCAGCTTGGACAGGGGGCGCAACTATGGCTACACCTTC. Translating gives CASSLDRGRNYGYTF.

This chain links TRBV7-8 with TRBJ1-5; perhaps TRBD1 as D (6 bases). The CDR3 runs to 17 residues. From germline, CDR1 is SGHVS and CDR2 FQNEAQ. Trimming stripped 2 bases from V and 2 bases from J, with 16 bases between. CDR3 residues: CASSLSRGRDGNQPQHF. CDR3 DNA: TGTGCCAGCAGCTTATCAAGGGGGAGGGACGGCAATCAGCCCCAGCATTTT.

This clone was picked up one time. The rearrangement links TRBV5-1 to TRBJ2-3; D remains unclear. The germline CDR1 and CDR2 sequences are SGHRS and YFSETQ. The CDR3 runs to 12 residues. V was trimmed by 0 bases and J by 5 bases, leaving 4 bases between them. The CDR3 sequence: CASSLAGDTQYF. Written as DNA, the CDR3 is TGCGCCAGCAGCTTGGCCGGAGATACGCAGTATTTT.

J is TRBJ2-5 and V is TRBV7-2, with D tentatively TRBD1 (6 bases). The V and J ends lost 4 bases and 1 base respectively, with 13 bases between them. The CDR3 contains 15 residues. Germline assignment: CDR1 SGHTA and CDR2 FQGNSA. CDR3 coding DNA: TGTGCCAGCAGCTCTCATAGGGGGTTCCAAGAGACCCAGTACTTC. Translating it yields CASSSHRGFQETQYF.

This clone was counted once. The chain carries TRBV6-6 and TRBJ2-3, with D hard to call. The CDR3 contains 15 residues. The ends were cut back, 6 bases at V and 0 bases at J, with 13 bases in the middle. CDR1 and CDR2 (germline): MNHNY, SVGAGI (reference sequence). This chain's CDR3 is CASRPPGLSTDTQYF. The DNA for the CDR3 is TGTGCCAGCAGACCCCCGGGTCTTAGCACAGATACGCAGTATTTT.

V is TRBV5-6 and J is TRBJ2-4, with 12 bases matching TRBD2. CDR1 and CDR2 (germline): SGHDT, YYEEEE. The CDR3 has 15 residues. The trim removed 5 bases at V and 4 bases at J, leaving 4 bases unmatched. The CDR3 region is CASSSTSGGKNIQYF. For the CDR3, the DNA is TGTGCCAGCAGTTCGACTAGCGGGGGAAAAAACATTCAGTACTTC.

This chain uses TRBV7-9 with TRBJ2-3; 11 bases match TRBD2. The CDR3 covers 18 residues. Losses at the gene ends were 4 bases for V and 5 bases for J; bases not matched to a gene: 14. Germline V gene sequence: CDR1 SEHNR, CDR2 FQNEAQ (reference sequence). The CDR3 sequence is CASSSRLAGFHILDTQYF. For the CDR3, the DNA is TGTGCCAGCAGCTCCCGACTAGCGGGATTCCACATCCTAGATACGCAGTATTTT.